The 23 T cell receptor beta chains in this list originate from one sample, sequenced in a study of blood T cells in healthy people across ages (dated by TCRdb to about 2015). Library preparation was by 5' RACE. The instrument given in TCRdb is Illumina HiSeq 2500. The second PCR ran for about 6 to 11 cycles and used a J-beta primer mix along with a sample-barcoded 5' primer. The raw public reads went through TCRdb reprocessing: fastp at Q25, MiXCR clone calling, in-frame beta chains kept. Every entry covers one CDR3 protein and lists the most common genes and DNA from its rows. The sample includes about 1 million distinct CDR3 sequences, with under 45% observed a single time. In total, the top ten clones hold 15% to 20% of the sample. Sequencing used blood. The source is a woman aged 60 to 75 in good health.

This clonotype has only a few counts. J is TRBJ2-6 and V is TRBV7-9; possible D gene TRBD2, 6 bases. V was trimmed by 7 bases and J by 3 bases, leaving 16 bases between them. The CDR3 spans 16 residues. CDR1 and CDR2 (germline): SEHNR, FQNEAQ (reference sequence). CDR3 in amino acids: CASMASGGGGANVLTF. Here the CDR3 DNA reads TGTGCCAGCATGGCGTCCGGGGGTGGTGGGGCCAACGTCCTGACTTTC.

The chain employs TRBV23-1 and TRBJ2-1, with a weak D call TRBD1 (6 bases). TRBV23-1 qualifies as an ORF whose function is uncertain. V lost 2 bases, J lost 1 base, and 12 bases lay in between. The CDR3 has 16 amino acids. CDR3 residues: CASSQGTRNSYNEQFF. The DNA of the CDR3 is TGCGCCAGCAGTCAAGGGACAAGGAATTCCTACAATGAGCAGTTCTTC.

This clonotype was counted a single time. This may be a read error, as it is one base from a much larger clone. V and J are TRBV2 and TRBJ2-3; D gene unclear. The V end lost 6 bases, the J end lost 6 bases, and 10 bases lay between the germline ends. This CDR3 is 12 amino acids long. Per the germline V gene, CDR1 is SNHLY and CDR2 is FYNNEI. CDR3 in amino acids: CASRASRDTQYF. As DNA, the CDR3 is TGTGCCAGCAGGGCTTCGAGGGATACGCAGTATTTT. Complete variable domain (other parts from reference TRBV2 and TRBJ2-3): EPEVTQTPSHQVTQMGQEVILRCVPISNHLYFYWYRQILGQKVEFLVSFYNNEISEKSEIFDDQFSVERPDGSNFTLKIRSTKLEDSAMYFCASRASRDTQYFGPGTRLTVL.

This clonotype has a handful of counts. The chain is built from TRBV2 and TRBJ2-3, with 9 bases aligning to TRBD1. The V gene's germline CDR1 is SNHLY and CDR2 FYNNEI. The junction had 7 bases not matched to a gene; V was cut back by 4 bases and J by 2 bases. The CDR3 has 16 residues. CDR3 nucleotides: TGTGCCAGCAGTGGTCCTTGGACAGGGGACACAGATACGCAGTATTTT. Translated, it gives CASSGPWTGDTDTQYF.

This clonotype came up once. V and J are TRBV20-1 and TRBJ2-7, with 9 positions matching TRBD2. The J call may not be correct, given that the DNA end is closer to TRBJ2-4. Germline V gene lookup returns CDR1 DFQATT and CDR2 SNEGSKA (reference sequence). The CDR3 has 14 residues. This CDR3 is CSARVGGRGDIQYF. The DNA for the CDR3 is TGCAGTGCTAGGGTCGGCGGGAGGGGAGACATTCAGTACTTC.

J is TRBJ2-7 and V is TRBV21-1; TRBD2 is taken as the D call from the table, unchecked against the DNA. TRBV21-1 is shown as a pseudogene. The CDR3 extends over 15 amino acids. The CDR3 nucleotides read TGTGCCAGCAGCAAACTGGAGGGTACTGGCTACGAGCAGTACTTC. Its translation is CASSKLEGTGYEQYF.

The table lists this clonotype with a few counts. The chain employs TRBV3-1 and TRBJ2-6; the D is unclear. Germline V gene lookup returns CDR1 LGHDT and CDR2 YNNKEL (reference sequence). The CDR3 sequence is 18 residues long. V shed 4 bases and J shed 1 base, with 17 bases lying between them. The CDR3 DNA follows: TGTGCCAGCAGCCGCTCCCGGGTTCAGTTATCTGGGGCCAACGTCCTGACTTTC. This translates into CASSRSRVQLSGANVLTF.

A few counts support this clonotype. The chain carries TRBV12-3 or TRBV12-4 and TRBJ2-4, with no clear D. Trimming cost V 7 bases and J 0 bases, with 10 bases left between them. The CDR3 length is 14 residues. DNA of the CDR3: TGTGCCAGCACAATTAAAATAGCCAAAAACATTCAGTACTTC. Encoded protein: CASTIKIAKNIQYF.

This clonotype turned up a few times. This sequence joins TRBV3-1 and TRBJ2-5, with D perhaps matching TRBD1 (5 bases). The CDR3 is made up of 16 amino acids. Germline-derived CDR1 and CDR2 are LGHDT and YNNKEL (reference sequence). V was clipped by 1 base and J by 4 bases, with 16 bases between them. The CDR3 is CASSQGGSTALETQYF. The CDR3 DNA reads TGTGCCAGCAGCCAAGGAGGTTCGACAGCGCTAGAGACCCAGTACTTC.

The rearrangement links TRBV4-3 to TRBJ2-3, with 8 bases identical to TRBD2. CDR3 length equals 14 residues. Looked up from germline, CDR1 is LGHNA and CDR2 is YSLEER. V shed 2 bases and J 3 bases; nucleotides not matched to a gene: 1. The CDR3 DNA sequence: TGCGCCAGCAGCCAAAGACTAGCGACAGATACGCAGTATTTT. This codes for CASSQRLATDTQYF.

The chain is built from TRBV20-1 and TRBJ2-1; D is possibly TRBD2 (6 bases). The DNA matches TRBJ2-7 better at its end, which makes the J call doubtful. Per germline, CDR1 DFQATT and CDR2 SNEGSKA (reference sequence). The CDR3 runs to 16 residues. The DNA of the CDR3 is TGCAGTGCTAGAGAGGCCGGGAGCGCTTCCTACAATGAGCAGTACTTC. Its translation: CSAREAGSASYNEQYF.

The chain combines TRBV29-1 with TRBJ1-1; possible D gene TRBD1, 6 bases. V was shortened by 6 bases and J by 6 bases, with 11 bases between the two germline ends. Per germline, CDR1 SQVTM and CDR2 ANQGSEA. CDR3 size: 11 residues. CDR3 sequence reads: CSVGGASEAFF. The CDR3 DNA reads TGCAGCGTGGGGGGGGCATCTGAAGCTTTCTTT.

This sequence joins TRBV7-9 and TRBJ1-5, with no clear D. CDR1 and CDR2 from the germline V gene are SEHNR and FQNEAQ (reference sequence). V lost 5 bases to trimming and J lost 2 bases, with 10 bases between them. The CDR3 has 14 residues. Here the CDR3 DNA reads TGTGCCAGCAGCCACGCACCGGGCAATCAGCCCCAGCATTTT. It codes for CASSHAPGNQPQHF.

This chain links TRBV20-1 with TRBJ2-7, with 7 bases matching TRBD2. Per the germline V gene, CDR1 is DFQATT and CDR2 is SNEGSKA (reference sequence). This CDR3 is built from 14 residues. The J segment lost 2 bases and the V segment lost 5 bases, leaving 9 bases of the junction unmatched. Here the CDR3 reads CSAFPAGTTYEQYF. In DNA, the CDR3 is TGCAGTGCTTTCCCAGCGGGAACTACCTACGAGCAGTACTTC.

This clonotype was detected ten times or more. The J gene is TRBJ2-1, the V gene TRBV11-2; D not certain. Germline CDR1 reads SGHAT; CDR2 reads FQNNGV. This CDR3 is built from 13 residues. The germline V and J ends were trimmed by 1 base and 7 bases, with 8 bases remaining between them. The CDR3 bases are TGTGCCAGCAGCTTAGTAGGGCAGAATGAGCAGTTCTTC. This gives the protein CASSLVGQNEQFF.

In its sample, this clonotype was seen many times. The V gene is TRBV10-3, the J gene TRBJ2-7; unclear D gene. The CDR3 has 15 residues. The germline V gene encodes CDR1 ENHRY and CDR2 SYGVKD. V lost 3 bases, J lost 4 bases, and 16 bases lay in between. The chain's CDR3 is CAISEVALTPYEQYF. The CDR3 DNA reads TGTGCCATCAGTGAAGTAGCACTAACCCCATACGAGCAGTACTTC.

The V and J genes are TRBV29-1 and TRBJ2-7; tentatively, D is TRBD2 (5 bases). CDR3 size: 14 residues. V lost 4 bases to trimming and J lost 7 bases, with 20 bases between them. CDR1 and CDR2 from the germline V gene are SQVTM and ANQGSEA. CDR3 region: CSVARASLWREQYF. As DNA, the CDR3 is TGCAGCGTTGCTCGGGCTTCCTTGTGGAGGGAGCAGTACTTC.

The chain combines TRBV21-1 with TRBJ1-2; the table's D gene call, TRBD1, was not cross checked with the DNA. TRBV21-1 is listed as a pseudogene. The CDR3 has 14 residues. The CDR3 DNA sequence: TGTGCCAGCAGCAAAGGGACAGGGGACTATGGCTACACCTTC. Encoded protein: CASSKGTGDYGYTF.

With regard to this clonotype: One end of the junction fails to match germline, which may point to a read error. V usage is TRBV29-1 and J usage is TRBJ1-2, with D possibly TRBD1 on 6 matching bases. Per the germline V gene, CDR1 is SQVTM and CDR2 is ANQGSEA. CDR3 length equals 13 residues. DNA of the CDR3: TGCGGCGTTGCGACAGGTAGCTACTATGGCTACACCTTC. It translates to CGVATGSYYGYTF.

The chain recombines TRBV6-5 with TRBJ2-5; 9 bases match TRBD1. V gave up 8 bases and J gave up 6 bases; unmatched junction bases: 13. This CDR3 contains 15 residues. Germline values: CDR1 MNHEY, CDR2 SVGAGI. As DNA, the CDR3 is TGTGCCAGCGGAACTGCCGGGACAGGGCTGAAGACCCAGTACTTC. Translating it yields CASGTAGTGLKTQYF.

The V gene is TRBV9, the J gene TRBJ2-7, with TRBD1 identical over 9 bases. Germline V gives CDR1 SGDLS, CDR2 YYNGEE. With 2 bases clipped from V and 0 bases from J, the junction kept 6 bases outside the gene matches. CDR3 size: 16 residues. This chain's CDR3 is CASSVSGTGSSYEQYF. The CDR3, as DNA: TGTGCCAGCAGCGTGTCCGGGACAGGGAGCTCCTACGAGCAGTACTTC.

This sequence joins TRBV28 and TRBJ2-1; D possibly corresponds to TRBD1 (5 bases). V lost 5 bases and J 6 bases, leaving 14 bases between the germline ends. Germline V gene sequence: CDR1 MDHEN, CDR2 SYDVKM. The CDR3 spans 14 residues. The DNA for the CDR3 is TGTGCCAGCAGTGTAAGTCAGGGTATCAATGAGCAGTTCTTC. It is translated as CASSVSQGINEQFF.

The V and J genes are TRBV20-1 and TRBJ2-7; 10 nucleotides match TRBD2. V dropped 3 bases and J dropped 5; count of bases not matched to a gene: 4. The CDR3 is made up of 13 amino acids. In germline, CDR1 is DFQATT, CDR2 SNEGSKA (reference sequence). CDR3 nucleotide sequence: TGCAGTGCTAGGGGACTAGCGCCCAACGAGCAGTACTTC. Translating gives CSARGLAPNEQYF.